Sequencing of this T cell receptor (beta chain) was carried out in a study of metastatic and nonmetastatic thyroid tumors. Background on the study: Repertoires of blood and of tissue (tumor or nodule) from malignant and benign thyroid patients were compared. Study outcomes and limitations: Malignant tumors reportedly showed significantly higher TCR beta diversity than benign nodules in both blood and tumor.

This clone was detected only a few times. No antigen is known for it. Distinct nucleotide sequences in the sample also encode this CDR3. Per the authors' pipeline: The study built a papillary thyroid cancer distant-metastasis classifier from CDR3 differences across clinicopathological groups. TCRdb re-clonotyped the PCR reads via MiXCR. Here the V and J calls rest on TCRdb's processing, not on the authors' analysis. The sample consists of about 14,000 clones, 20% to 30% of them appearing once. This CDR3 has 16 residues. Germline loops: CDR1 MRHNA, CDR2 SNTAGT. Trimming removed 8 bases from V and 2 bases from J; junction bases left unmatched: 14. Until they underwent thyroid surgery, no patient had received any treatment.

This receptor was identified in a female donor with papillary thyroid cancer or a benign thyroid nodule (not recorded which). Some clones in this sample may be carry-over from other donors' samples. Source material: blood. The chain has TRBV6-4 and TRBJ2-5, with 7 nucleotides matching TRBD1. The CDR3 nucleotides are TGTGCCAGCGGAGCAGCTACAGGGGACCGACAAGAGACCCAGTACTTC. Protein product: CASGAATGDRQETQYF.